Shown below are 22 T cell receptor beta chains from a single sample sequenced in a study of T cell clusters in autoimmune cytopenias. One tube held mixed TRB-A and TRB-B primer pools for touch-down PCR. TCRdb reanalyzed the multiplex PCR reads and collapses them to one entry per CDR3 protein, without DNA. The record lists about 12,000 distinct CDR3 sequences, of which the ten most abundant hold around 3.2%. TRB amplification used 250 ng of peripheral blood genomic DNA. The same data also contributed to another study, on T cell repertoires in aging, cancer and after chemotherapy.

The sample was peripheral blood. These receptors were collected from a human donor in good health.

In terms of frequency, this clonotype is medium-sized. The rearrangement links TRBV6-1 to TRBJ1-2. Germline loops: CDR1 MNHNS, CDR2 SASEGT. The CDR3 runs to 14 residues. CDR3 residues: CASRVRTTNYGYTF.

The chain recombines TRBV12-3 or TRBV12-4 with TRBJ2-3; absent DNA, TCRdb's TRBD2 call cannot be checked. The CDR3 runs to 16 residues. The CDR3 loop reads CASKGLAGESTDTQYF.

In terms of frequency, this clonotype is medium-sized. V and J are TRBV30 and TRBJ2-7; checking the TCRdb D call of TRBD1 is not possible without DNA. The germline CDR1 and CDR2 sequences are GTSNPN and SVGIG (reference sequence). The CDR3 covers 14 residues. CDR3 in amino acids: CAWSRTGSTSEQYF. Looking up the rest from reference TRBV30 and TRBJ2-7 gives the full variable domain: SQTIHQWPATLVQPVGSPLSLECTVEGTSNPNLYWYRQAAGRGLQLLFYSVGIGQISSEVPQNLSASRPQDRQFILSSKKLLLSDSGFYLCAWSRTGSTSEQYFGPGTRLTVT.

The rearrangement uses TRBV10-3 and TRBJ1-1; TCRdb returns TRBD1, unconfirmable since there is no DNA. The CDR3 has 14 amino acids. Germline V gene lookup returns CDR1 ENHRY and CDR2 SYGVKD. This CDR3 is CAISGDRGMSEAFF.

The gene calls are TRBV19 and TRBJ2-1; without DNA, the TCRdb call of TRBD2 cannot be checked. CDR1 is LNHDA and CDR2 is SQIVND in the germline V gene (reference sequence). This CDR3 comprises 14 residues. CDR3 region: CASISGGHDNEQFF. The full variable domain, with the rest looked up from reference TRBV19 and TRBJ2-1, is DGGITQSPKYLFRKEGQNVTLSCEQNLNHDAMYWYRQDPGQGLRLIYYSQIVNDFQKGDIAEGYSVSREKKESFPLTVTSAQKNPTAFYLCASISGGHDNEQFFGPGTRLTVL.

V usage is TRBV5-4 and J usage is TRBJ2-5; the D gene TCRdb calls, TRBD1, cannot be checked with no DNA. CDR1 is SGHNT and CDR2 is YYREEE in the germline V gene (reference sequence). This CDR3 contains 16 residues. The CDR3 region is CASSPAGGRGWETQYF.

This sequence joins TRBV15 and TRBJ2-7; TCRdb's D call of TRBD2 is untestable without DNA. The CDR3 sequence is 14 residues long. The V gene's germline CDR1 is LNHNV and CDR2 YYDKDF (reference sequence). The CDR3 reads CATREGGGSYEQYF.

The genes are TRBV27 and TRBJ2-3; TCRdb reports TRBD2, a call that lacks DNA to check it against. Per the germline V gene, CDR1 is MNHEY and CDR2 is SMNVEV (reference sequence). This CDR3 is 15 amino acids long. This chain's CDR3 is CASSSGGGRTDTQYF.

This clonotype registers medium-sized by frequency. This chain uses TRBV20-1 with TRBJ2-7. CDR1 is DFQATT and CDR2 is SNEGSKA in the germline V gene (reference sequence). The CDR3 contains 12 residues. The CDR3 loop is CSASDSSYEQYF.

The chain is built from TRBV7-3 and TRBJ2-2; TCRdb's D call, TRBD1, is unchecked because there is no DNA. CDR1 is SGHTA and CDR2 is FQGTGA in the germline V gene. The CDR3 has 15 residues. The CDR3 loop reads CASSAGTAGGGELFF.

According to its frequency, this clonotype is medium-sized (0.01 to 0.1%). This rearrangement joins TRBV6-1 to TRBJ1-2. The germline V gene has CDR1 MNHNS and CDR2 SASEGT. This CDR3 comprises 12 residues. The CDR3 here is CASSEGHYGYTF.

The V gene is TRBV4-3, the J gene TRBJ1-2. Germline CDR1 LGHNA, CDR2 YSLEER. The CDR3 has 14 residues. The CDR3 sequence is CASSQEVRSYGYTF.

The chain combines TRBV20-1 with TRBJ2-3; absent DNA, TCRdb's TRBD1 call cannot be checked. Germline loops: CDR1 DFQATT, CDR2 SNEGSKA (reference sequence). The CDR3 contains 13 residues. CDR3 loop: CSARDSNTDTQYF.

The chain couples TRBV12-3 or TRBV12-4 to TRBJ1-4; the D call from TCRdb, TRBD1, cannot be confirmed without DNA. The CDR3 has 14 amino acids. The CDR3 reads CASAEGGSNEKLFF.

The CDR3 here is CASSFQGLTDTQYF. The chain recombines TRBV7-4 with TRBJ2-3; the TRBD1 assignment by TCRdb is unverifiable without DNA. CDR3 length: 14 residues. Germline CDR1 reads SGHVT; CDR2 reads SQSDAQ.

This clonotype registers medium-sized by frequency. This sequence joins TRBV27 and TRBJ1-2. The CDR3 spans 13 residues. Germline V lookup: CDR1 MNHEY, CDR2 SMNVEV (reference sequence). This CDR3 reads CASRRTVDYGYTF.

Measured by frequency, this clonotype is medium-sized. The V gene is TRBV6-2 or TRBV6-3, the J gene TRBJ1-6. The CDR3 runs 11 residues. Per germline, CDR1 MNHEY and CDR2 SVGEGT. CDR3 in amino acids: CASTDGRPLHF.

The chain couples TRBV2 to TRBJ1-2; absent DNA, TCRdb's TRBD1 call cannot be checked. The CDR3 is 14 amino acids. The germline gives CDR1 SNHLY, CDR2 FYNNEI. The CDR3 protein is CASSRWDGNYGYTF.

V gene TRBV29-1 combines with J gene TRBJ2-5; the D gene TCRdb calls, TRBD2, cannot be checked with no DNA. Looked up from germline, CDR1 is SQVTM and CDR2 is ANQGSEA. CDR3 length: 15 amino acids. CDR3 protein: CSAGLAGEGRETQYF.

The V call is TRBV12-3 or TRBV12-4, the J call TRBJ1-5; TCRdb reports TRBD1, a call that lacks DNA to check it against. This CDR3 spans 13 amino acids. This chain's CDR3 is CASSFSGGRTQHF.

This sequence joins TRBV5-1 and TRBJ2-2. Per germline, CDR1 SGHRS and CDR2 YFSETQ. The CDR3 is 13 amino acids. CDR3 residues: CASVQSNTGELFF.

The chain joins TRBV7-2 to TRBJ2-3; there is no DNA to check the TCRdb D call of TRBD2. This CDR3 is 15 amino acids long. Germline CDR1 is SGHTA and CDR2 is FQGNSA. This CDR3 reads CASSLMAGGLDTQYF.